The 17 T cell receptor beta chains reported below all come from one sample, sequenced in a study of T cells expressing NK-cell markers. TCRdb re-called the 5' RACE reads; one entry per CDR3 protein, DNA not given. The listing records about 180,000 distinct CDR3 sequences. Sequencing input: blood T cells: a sorted CD56 or NKG2C T cell subset, CD4+ or CD8+ T cells, or bulk PBMC T cells (not recorded which). Receptors were obtained from a woman between 18 and 69 years old in good health.

V gene TRBV24-1 combines with J gene TRBJ1-4; with no DNA, the TCRdb D assignment of TRBD1 cannot be verified. In germline, CDR1 is KGHDR, CDR2 SFDVKD. The CDR3 sequence is 16 residues long. The chain's CDR3 is CATSDSRDSLNEKLFF.

V gene TRBV10-3 combines with J gene TRBJ2-7; TCRdb's assignment of TRBD2 cannot be checked, as there is no DNA. Germline values: CDR1 ENHRY, CDR2 SYGVKD. This CDR3 spans 15 amino acids. The CDR3 spells CAIRPSQGSSYEQYF.

The CDR3 region is CASSLWGAGRNTIYF. The chain uses TRBV12-3 or TRBV12-4 and TRBJ1-3; TCRdb picks TRBD1, but there is no DNA to check that call. The CDR3 sequence is 15 residues long.

The V and J genes are TRBV5-1 and TRBJ1-1; TCRdb's D call of TRBD1 is untestable without DNA. This CDR3 contains 15 residues. CDR1 SGHRS and CDR2 YFSETQ come from the germline V gene. CDR3 residues: CASHRTGGANTEAFF.

This sequence joins TRBV15 and TRBJ2-3; TCRdb picks TRBD1, but there is no DNA to check that call. CDR3 size: 18 residues. In germline, CDR1 is LNHNV, CDR2 YYDKDF (reference sequence). CDR3 residues: CATSRPTLGGASTDTQYF.

The chain joins TRBV6-1 to TRBJ1-2; TCRdb lists TRBD1, though no DNA is available to test this call. Germline CDR1 and CDR2: MNHNS and SASEGT. The CDR3 length is 14 residues. The CDR3 reads CASNPTGSHYGYTF.

V and J are TRBV5-1 and TRBJ2-7; checking the TCRdb D call of TRBD1 is not possible without DNA. The CDR3 covers 13 residues. The germline V gene has CDR1 SGHRS and CDR2 YFSETQ. CDR3 sequence: CASSNTGTNEQYF.

The chain couples TRBV12-3 or TRBV12-4 to TRBJ2-5; the D call of TRBD2 rests on TCRdb alone, since no DNA is present to check it. This CDR3 has 15 residues. This CDR3 is CASSAGTSLQETQYF.

This chain joins TRBV9 and TRBJ2-7; checking the TCRdb D call of TRBD2 is not possible without DNA. CDR3 size: 15 residues. From germline, CDR1 is SGDLS and CDR2 YYNGEE. CDR3 protein: CASSRSGGATYEQYF.

The chain carries TRBV7-9 and TRBJ1-3. The CDR3 sequence is 16 residues long. Germline V gene lookup returns CDR1 SEHNR and CDR2 FQNEAQ (reference sequence). CDR3: CASSLDHWGSGNTIYF.

The chain is built from TRBV7-3 and TRBJ1-2; TCRdb's D gene call, TRBD1, goes unchecked for lack of DNA. The CDR3 contains 13 residues. Germline V lookup: CDR1 SGHTA, CDR2 FQGTGA. CDR3: CASSLTGTYGYTF.

V and J are TRBV27 and TRBJ2-2; TCRdb's D call of TRBD2 is untestable without DNA. CDR1 and CDR2 (germline): MNHEY, SMNVEV (reference sequence). CDR3 length: 15 residues. This chain's CDR3 is CASGRLAEKTGELFF.

The chain is built from TRBV27 and TRBJ2-2; TCRdb selects TRBD1, and the lack of DNA leaves this call unchecked. This CDR3 comprises 14 residues. CDR1 and CDR2 from the germline V gene are MNHEY and SMNVEV (reference sequence). The chain's CDR3 is CASSWTGLAGELFF.

CDR3 sequence reads: CSASLAGTYEQYF. The chain combines TRBV20-1 with TRBJ2-7; TCRdb names TRBD2, which stays unverified in the absence of DNA. Looked up from germline, CDR1 is DFQATT and CDR2 is SNEGSKA (reference sequence). The CDR3 has 13 residues.

This rearrangement joins TRBV20-1 to TRBJ1-5; there is no DNA to check the TCRdb D call of TRBD1. The length of the CDR3 is 14 residues. Germline V gene data show CDR1 as DFQATT and CDR2 as SNEGSKA (reference sequence). Here the CDR3 reads CSARGDSRNQPQHF.

The gene calls are TRBV10-3 and TRBJ2-5; TCRdb calls TRBD1, which cannot be checked without DNA. Germline V lookup: CDR1 ENHRY, CDR2 SYGVKD. The CDR3 consists of 13 residues. The chain's CDR3 is CAISRQGSETQYF.

The V gene is TRBV13, the J gene TRBJ2-3. The V gene's germline CDR1 is PRHDT and CDR2 FYEKMQ (reference sequence). The CDR3 totals 15 residues. The CDR3 sequence: CASSSRVASTDTQYF.